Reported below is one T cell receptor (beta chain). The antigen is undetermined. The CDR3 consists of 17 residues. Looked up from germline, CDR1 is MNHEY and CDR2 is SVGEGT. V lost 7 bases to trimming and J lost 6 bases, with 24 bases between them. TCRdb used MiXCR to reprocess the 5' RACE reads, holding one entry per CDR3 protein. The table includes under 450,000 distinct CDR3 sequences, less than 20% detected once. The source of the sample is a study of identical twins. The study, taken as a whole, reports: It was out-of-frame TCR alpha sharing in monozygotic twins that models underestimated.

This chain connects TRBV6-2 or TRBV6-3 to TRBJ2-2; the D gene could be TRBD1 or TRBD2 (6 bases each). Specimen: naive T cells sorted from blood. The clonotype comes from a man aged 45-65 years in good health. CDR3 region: CASITSIGGRRAGELFF. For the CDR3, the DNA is TGTGCCAGCATTACCTCGATTGGGGGGCGACGGGCCGGGGAGCTGTTTTTT.